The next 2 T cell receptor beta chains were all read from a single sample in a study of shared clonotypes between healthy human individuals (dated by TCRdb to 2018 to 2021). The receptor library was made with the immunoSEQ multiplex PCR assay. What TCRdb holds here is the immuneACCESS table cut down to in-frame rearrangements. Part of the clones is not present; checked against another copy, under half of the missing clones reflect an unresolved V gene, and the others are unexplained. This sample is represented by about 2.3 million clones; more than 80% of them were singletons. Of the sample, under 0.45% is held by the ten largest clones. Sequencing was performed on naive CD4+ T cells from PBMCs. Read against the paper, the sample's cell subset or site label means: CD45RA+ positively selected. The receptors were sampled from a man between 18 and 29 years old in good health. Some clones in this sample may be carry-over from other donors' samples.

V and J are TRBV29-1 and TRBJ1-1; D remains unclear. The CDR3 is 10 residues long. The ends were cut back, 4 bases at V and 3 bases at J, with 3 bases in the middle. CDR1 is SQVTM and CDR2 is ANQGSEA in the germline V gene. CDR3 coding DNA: TGCAGCGTTGCGGACACTGAAGCTTTCTTT. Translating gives CSVADTEAFF.

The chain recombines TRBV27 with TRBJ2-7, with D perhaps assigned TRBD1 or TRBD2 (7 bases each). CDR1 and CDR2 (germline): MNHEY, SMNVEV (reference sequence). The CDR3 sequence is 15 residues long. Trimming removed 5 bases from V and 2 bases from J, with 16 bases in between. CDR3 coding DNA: TGTGCCAGCAGTCCTCGGGCAGGGGGGGCCTACGAGCAGTACTTC. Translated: CASSPRAGGAYEQYF.